One sample yielded the 14 T cell receptor beta chains listed below, sequenced in a study of blood T cell repertoires in COVID-19. Produced via immunoSEQ multiplex PCR; TCRdb's table is partial and in-frame only. The sample shows some 87,000 clones, 80% to 90% of them seen only once. Sequences were obtained from peripheral blood. Receptors originate from a human donor in a cohort sampled during active COVID-19.

V and J are TRBV6-5 and TRBJ1-1, with 9 positions matching TRBD1. The ends lost 6 bases at V and 7 bases at J; junction bases unmatched: 6. Germline-derived CDR1 and CDR2 are MNHEY and SVGAGI. The CDR3 length is 13 residues. CDR3 protein: CASRGQGRGEAFF. The CDR3 DNA reads TGTGCCAGCAGAGGACAGGGGAGGGGTGAAGCTTTCTTT.

The J gene is TRBJ2-7, the V gene TRBV5-1; TRBD1 matches at 9 bases. The CDR3 has 15 residues. Germline V gives CDR1 SGHRS, CDR2 YFSETQ. V dropped 6 bases and J dropped 3; count of bases not matched to a gene: 10. CDR3 nucleotides: TGCGCCAGCACTTCTACTCCGGGACAGGGCTACGAGCAGTACTTC. Protein: CASTSTPGQGYEQYF.

This clone occurred once. The chain couples TRBV15 to TRBJ1-1; D is unresolved. CDR1 is LNHNV and CDR2 is YYDKDF in the germline V gene (reference sequence). The CDR3 consists of 14 residues. V lost 0 bases and J lost 4, with 9 bases in between. CDR3 sequence reads: CATSRDNGATEAFF. The DNA for the CDR3 is TGTGCCACCAGCAGAGATAATGGAGCCACTGAAGCTTTCTTT.

The CDR3 nucleotides are TGTGCCAGCAGTTCCCGCGGGTTGCCCATGAACACTGAAGCTTTCTTT. This codes for CASSSRGLPMNTEAFF. V is TRBV27 and J is TRBJ1-1; no reliable D call. Trimming left V 4 bases short and J 0 bases short, with 15 bases between. The V gene's germline CDR1 is MNHEY and CDR2 SMNVEV (reference sequence). CDR3 length: 16 amino acids.

The chain uses TRBV27 and TRBJ2-3, with D perhaps matching TRBD2 (5 bases). This CDR3 is 15 amino acids long. The germline gives CDR1 MNHEY, CDR2 SMNVEV (reference sequence). Between the trimmed V and J ends, which lost 2 bases and 2 bases, there was a span of 11 bases. The CDR3 nucleotides are TGTGCCAGCAGTTTACGGCGGGCCTACACAGATACGCAGTATTTT. Its protein is CASSLRRAYTDTQYF.

The rearrangement joins TRBV4-2 to TRBJ1-3; TRBD1 aligns across 8 bases. The germline gives CDR1 LGHNA, CDR2 YNFKEQ. The CDR3 sequence is 19 residues long. V gave up 0 bases and J gave up 0 bases; unmatched junction bases: 10. The DNA of the CDR3 is TGTGCCAGCAGCCAAGAAGTGCGGGAAGACAGGGGCTCTGGAAACACCATATATTTT. Residues: CASSQEVREDRGSGNTIYF.

The chain recombines TRBV7-9 with TRBJ2-7; tentative D call: TRBD1 (6 bases). Trimming pared 5 bases from V and 2 bases from J, leaving 10 bases between. This CDR3 has 13 residues. Germline-derived CDR1 and CDR2 are SEHNR and FQNEAQ (reference sequence). The CDR3 protein is CASSNRQAYEQYF. For the CDR3, the DNA is TGTGCCAGCAGCAACCGACAGGCCTACGAGCAGTACTTC.

The rearrangement links TRBV15 to TRBJ1-4; D perhaps matches TRBD1 (5 bases). CDR1 is LNHNV, CDR2 YYDKDF, per germline (reference sequence). The germline V and J ends were trimmed by 0 bases and 8 bases, with 10 bases remaining between them. The CDR3 runs to 14 residues. CDR3 nucleotides: TGTGCCACCAGCAGAGACGTGACAGACGAAAAACTGTTTTTT. Translating gives CATSRDVTDEKLFF. The full variable domain, in which reference TRBV15 and TRBJ1-4 provide the parts outside the CDR3, is DAMVIQNPRYQVTQFGKPVTLSCSQTLNHNVMYWYQQKSSQAPKLLFHYYDKDFNNEADTPDNFQSRRPNTSFCFLDIRSPGLGDTAMYLCATSRDVTDEKLFFGSGTQLSVL.

The chain couples TRBV2 to TRBJ2-7; TRBD2 might be the D (5 bases). Germline V gene lookup returns CDR1 SNHLY and CDR2 FYNNEI. The V and J ends lost 1 base and 3 bases respectively, with 16 bases between them. This CDR3 has 16 amino acids. The CDR3 region has the DNA TGTGCCAGCAGTGAAGAGCCGGACTTAAAATTCTACGAGCAGTACTTC. Translating it yields CASSEEPDLKFYEQYF.

The chain employs TRBV6-2 or TRBV6-3 and TRBJ2-1, with TRBD2 matching 11 bases. J was trimmed by 9 bases and V by 5 bases; bases with no gene match: 21. Germline CDR1 reads MNHEY; CDR2 reads SVGEGT. There are 19 residues in the CDR3. The CDR3 DNA sequence: TGTGCCAGCAGTCTGACCTGGGGGGGGACTAGCGGCTCAGGGGTTGAGCAGTTCTTC. It encodes CASSLTWGGTSGSGVEQFF.

This sequence joins TRBV19 and TRBJ1-5; D remains ambiguous. This CDR3 has 13 amino acids. Trimming pared 5 bases from V and 1 base from J, leaving 6 bases between. The germline V gene encodes CDR1 LNHDA and CDR2 SQIVND (reference sequence). The CDR3: CASSLRSNQPQHF. The DNA for the CDR3 is TGTGCCAGTAGTTTGAGGAGCAATCAGCCCCAGCATTTT. Full variable domain (remainder filled in from reference TRBV19 and TRBJ1-5): DGGITQSPKYLFRKEGQNVTLSCEQNLNHDAMYWYRQDPGQGLRLIYYSQIVNDFQKGDIAEGYSVSREKKESFPLTVTSAQKNPTAFYLCASSLRSNQPQHFGDGTRLSIL.

The chain recombines TRBV7-9 with TRBJ1-3, with a tentative D call TRBD1 (6 bases). V was pared by 3 bases and J by 15 bases, with 21 bases between. Germline-derived CDR1 and CDR2 are SEHNR and FQNEAQ (reference sequence). There are 14 residues in the CDR3. Here the CDR3 reads CASSLQLGVGHQYF. Here the CDR3 DNA reads TGTGCCAGCAGCTTGCAGCTAGGGGTGGGACACCAATATTTT.

The chain uses TRBV5-3 and TRBJ1-2; no clear D gene. TRBV5-3 is assigned to the ORF class and has an uncertain function. The CDR3 is made up of 13 amino acids. The V gene lost 0 bases and the J gene lost 4 bases, with 7 bases spanning the gap. CDR3 sequence reads: CARSLVRPYGYTF. The CDR3 region has the DNA TGTGCCAGAAGCTTGGTGCGGCCCTATGGCTACACCTTC.

This clone was detected only a few times. V is TRBV6-5 and J is TRBJ1-1; D ambiguous. V dropped 6 bases and J dropped 5 bases, with 16 bases sitting between them. The CDR3 sequence is 14 residues long. CDR1 and CDR2 from the germline V gene are MNHEY and SVGAGI. CDR3 DNA sequence: TGTGCCAGCAGCCCCTGGGAGGAACGTACTGAAGCTTTCTTT. As protein: CASSPWEERTEAFF.